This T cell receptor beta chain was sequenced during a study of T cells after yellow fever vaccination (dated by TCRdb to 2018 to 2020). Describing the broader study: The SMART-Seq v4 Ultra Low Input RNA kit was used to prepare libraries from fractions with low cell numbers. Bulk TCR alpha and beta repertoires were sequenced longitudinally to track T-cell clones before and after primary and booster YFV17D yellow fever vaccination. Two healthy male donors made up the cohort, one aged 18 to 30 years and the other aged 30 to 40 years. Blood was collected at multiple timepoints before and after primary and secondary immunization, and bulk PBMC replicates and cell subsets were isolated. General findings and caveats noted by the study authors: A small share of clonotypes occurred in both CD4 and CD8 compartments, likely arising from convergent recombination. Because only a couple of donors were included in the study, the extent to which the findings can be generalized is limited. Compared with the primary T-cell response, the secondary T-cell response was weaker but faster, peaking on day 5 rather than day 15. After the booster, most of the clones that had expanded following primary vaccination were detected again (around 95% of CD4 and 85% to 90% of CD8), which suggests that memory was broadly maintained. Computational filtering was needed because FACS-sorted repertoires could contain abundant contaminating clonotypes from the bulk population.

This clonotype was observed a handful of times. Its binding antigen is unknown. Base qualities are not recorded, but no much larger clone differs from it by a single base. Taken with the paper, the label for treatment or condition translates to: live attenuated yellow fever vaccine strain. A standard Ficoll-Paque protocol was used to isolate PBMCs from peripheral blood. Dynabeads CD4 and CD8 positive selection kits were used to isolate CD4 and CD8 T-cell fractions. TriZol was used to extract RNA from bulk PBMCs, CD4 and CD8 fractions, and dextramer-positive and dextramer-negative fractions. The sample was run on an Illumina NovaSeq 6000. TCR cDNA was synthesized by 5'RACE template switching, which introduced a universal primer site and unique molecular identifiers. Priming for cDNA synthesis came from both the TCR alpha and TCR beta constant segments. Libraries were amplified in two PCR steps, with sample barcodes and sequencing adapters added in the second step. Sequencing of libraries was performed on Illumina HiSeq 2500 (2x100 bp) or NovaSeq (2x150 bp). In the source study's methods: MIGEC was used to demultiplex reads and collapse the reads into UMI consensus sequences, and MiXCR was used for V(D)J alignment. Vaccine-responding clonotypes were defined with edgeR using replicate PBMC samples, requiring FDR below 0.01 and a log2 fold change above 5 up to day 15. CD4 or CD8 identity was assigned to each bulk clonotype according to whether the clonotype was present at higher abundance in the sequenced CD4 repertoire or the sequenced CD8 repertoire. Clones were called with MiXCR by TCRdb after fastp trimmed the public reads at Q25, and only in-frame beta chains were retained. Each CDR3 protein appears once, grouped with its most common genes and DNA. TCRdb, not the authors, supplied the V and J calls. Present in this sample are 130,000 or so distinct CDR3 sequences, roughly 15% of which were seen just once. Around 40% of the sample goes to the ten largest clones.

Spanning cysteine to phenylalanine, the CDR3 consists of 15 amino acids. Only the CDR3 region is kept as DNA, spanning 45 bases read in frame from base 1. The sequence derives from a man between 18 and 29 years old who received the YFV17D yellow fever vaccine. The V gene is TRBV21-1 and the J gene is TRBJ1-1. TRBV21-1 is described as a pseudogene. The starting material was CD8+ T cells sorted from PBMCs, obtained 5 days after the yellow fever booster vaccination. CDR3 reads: CASSKSPQNLLEAFF. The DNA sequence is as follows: TGTGCCAGCAGCAAAAGTCCACAGAACCTTCTAGAAGCTTTCTTT.